This is a list of T cell receptor beta chains from one sample in a study of T cell changes during pregnancy in multiple sclerosis. TCRdb's copy holds only in-frame clones and misses some; the assay was immunoSEQ multiplex PCR. In the table there are tens of thousands of clones, approximately 94% of which are singletons. The sequencing here drew on peripheral blood, taken in the third trimester of pregnancy. These receptors all come from a female donor with multiple sclerosis, enrolled in a pregnancy study. CDR3s include the opening cysteine and the closing phenylalanine or tryptophan. D genes are given only for firm matches. Clone size is shown for a subset of rows, as once, few, many or a class of expanded clone.

v_call,j_call,d_call,clone_size,cdr3_aa,cdr3_nt
TRBV11-3,TRBJ2-7,-,-,CASSFSRDSEQYF,TGTGCCAGCAGCTTCAGCCGGGACTCTGAGCAGTACTTC
TRBV4-2,TRBJ2-3,-,-,CASSQDRGTDTQYF,TGTGCCAGCAGCCAAGACAGGGGAACAGATACGCAGTATTTT
TRBV28,TRBJ1-5,-,-,CASSLLGGKQTQHF,TGTGCCAGCAGTTTATTGGGGGGGAAGCAGACCCAGCATTTT
TRBV7-8,TRBJ2-5,TRBD2,-,CASSASVGGSGVETQYF,TGTGCCAGCAGCGCTAGCGTGGGCGGGAGCGGGGTAGAGACCCAGTACTTC
TRBV19,TRBJ1-2,-,-,CASSITPRDGYTF,TGTGCCAGTAGTATCACCCCCAGGGATGGCTACACCTTC
TRBV28,TRBJ2-7,TRBD2,-,CASSSLTPGLADSYEQYF,TGTGCCAGCAGTTCGCTTACCCCGGGACTAGCGGACTCCTACGAGCAGTACTTC
TRBV6-5,TRBJ2-5,TRBD1,-,CASGGQGKETQYF,TGTGCCAGCGGTGGACAGGGGAAAGAGACCCAGTACTTC
TRBV7-2,TRBJ1-1,-,-,CASSPPVRPAEAFF,TGTGCCAGCAGCCCCCCCGTGAGGCCGGCTGAAGCTTTCTTT
TRBV19,TRBJ2-5,-,-,CASRVQGTSPEPQYF,TGTGCCAGCAGGGTTCAGGGGACGTCCCCAGAACCCCAGTACTTC
TRBV19,TRBJ1-5,-,-,CASRFDRTSNQPQHF,TGTGCCAGTAGGTTCGACAGGACTAGCAATCAGCCCCAGCATTTT
TRBV5-4,TRBJ2-1,TRBD2,-,CASTTPTLAGYNEQFF,TGTGCCAGCACCACCCCTACACTAGCGGGGTACAATGAGCAGTTCTTC
TRBV19,TRBJ1-2,TRBD1,-,CASSSAGTDFYGYTF,TGTGCCAGTAGTAGCGCCGGGACAGACTTCTATGGCTACACCTTC
TRBV20-1,TRBJ1-2,-,once,CSALQGYGYTF,TGCAGTGCTCTCCAGGGCTATGGCTACACCTTC
TRBV7-6,TRBJ2-7,TRBD1,once,CAGSPYGQGADYEQYF,TGTGCCGGCAGCCCCTACGGTCAGGGGGCGGATTACGAGCAGTACTTC
TRBV6-1,TRBJ2-7,TRBD2,-,CATHSGRAYEQYF,TGTGCCACCCATAGCGGGAGGGCCTACGAGCAGTACTTC
TRBV10-3,TRBJ1-5,-,-,CATEDSQNQPQHF,TGTGCCACTGAGGACAGCCAAAATCAGCCCCAGCATTTT
TRBV5-6,TRBJ2-7,-,-,CASRNWGPSSYEQYF,TGTGCCAGCAGGAATTGGGGGCCCAGCTCCTACGAGCAGTACTTC
TRBV2,TRBJ2-7,TRBD2,-,CASRTPGLASYEQYF,TGTGCCAGCAGGACGCCCGGACTAGCTTCCTACGAGCAGTACTTC
TRBV5-8,TRBJ1-5,-,-,CASSGGWGSNQPQHF,TGTGCCAGCAGCGGAGGATGGGGTTCCAATCAGCCCCAGCATTTT
TRBV28,TRBJ2-1,-,-,CASRGRGREINEQFF,TGTGCCAGCAGGGGGCGGGGGCGGGAGATCAATGAGCAGTTCTTC
TRBV9,TRBJ2-7,TRBD1,-,CASSVGVQGAYEQYF,TGTGCCAGCAGCGTAGGGGTACAGGGGGCCTACGAGCAGTACTTC
TRBV4-1,TRBJ2-7,TRBD2,-,CASSQEFSTSSGRGGTYEQYF,TGCGCCAGCAGCCAAGAATTCTCTACGTCTAGCGGGAGGGGAGGAACCTACGAGCAGTACTTC
TRBV7-8,TRBJ2-7,-,-,CASSYDRPPYEQYF,TGTGCCAGCAGCTACGACAGGCCACCCTACGAGCAGTACTTC
TRBV5-1,TRBJ2-5,-,-,CASSTGQLQETQYF,TGCGCCAGCAGTACAGGACAGCTCCAAGAGACCCAGTACTTC
TRBV5-4,TRBJ2-7,-,-,CASSPRASGYEQYF,TGTGCCAGCAGCCCGCGGGCATCGGGGTACGAGCAGTACTTC
TRBV6-5,TRBJ1-1,-,-,CASSSPRENTEAFF,TGTGCCAGCAGTTCCCCCCGGGAGAACACTGAAGCTTTCTTT
TRBV9,TRBJ2-1,TRBD2,-,CASSADPGLAGGNEQFF,TGTGCCAGCAGCGCCGACCCGGGACTAGCGGGAGGCAATGAGCAGTTCTTC
TRBV6-1,TRBJ1-2,-,-,CASSTSGMLDYGYTF,TGTGCCAGCAGCACTTCAGGGATGTTGGACTATGGCTACACCTTC
TRBV7-9,TRBJ2-3,TRBD2,-,CASSPDGGGRIDTQYF,TGTGCCAGCAGCCCCGACGGGGGGGGGAGAATAGATACGCAGTATTTT
TRBV28,TRBJ2-7,TRBD2,-,CASKAAAGGMGDEQYF,TGTGCCAGTAAAGCCGCGGCGGGGGGCATGGGAGACGAGCAGTACTTC
TRBV27,TRBJ2-5,-,-,CASSFEGTAETQYF,TGTGCCAGCAGTTTTGAGGGCACGGCGGAGACCCAGTACTTC
TRBV5-1,TRBJ1-2,TRBD1,-,CASSSGQPQGGYTF,TGCGCCAGCAGCTCGGGACAGCCGCAGGGTGGCTACACCTTC
TRBV10-1,TRBJ2-1,-,-,CASSESLLDNEQFF,TGCGCCAGCAGTGAGTCCCTGCTAGACAATGAGCAGTTCTTC
TRBV5-1,TRBJ2-5,-,-,CASSLLVQGDETQYF,TGCGCCAGCAGCTTGTTGGTACAGGGAGATGAGACCCAGTACTTC
TRBV6-1,TRBJ1-2,-,-,CASSENGGYTF,TGTGCCAGCAGTGAAAACGGTGGCTACACCTTC
TRBV14,TRBJ2-1,-,-,CASSRPGNEQFF,TGTGCCAGCAGCCGCCCGGGGAATGAGCAGTTCTTC